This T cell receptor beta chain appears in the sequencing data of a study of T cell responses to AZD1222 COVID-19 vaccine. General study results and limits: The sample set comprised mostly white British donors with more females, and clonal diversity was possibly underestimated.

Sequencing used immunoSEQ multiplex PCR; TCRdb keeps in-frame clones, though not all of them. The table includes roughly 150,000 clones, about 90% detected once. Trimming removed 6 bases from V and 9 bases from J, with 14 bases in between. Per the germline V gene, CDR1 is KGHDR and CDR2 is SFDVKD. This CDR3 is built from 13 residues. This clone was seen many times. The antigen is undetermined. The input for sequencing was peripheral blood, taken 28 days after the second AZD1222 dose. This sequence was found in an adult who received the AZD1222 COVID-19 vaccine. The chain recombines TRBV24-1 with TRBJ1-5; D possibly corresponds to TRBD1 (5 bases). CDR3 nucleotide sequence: TGTGCCACCAGTTCATGGGACCTTTGGCCCCAGCATTTT. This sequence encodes CATSSWDLWPQHF.